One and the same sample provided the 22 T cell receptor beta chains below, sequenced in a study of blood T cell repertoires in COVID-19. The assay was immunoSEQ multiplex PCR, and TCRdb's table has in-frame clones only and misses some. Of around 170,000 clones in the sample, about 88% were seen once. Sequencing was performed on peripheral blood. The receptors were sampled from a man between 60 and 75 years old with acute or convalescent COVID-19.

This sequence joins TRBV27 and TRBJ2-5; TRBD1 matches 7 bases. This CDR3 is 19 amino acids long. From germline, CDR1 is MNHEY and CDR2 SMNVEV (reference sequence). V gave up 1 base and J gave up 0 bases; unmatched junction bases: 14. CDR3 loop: CASSLYANRGFSYQETQYF. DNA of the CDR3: TGTGCCAGCAGTTTATACGCGAACAGGGGCTTCTCGTACCAAGAGACCCAGTACTTC.

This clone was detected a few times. CDR3 residues: CASSFQGPNTGELFF. In DNA form, the CDR3 reads TGTGCCAGCAGCTTTCAGGGCCCGAACACCGGGGAGCTGTTTTTT. The chain is built from TRBV5-8 and TRBJ2-2; maybe TRBD1 (5 bases). V was shortened by 2 bases and J by 0 bases, with 8 bases between the two germline ends. The CDR3 loop spans 15 amino acids. Looked up from germline, CDR1 is SGHTS and CDR2 is YDEGEE.

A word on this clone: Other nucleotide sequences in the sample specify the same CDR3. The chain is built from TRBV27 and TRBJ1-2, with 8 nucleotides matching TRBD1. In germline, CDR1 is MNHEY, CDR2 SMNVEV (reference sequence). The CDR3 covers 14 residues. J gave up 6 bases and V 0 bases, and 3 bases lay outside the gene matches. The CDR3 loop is CASSLSAGGDGYTF. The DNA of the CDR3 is TGTGCCAGCAGTTTATCGGCAGGGGGCGATGGCTACACCTTC.

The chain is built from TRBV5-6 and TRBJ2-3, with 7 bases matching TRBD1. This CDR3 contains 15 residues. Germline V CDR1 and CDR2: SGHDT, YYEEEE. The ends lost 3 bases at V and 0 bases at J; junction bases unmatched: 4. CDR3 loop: CASSSYRGSTDTQYF. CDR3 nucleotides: TGTGCCAGCAGCTCGTACAGGGGTAGCACAGATACGCAGTATTTT.

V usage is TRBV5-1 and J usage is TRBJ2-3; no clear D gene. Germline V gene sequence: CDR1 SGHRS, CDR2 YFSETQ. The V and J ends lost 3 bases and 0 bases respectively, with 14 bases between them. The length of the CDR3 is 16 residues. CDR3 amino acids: CASSYLSSSSTDTQYF. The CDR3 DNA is TGCGCCAGCAGCTACCTGTCGAGCTCTAGCACAGATACGCAGTATTTT. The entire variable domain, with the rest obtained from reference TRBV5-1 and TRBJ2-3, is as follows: KAGVTQTPRYLIKTRGQQVTLSCSPISGHRSVSWYQQTPGQGLQFLFEYFSETQRNKGNFPGRFSGRQFSNSRSEMNVSTLELGDSALYLCASSYLSSSSTDTQYFGPGTRLTVL.

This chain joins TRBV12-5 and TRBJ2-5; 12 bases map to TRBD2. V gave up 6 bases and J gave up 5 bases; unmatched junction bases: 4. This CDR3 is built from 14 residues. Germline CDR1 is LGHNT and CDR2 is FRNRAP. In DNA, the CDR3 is TGTGCTAGTGGACGGACTAGCGGGGACGAGACCCAGTACTTC. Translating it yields CASGRTSGDETQYF.

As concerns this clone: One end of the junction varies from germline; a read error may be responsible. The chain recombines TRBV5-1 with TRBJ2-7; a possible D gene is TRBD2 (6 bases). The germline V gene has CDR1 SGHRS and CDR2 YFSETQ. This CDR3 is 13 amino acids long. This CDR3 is CASSSGAGYGQYF. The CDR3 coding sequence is TGCGCCAGCAGCTCCGGCGCGGGGTACGGGCAGTACTTC.

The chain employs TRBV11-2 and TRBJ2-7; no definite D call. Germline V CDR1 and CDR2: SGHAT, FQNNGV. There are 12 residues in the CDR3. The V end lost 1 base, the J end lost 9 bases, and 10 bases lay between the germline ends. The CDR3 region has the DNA TGTGCCAGCAGCTTAGCCCCACGTAGGCAGTACTTC. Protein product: CASSLAPRRQYF. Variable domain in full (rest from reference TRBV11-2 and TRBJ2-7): EAGVAQSPRYKIIEKRQSVAFWCNPISGHATLYWYQQILGQGPKLLIQFQNNGVVDDSQLPKDRFSAERLKGVDSTLKIQPAKLEDSAVYLCASSLAPRRQYFGPGTRLTVT.

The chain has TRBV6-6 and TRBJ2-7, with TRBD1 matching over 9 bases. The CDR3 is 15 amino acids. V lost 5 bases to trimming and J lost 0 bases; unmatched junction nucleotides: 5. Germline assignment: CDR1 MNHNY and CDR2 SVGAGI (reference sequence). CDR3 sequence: CASSPPGQGSYEQYF. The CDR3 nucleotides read TGTGCCAGCAGTCCTCCGGGACAGGGCTCCTACGAGCAGTACTTC.

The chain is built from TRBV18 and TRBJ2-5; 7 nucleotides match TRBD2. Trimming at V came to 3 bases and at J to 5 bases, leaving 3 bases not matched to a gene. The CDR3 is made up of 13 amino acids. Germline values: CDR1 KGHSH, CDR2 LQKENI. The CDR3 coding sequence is TGTGCCAGCTCACCCAAGCGGGACGAGACCCAGTACTTC. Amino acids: CASSPKRDETQYF.

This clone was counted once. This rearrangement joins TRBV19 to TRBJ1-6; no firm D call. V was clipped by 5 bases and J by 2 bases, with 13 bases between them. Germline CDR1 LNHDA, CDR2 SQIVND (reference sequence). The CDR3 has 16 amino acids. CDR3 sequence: CASSESGDPYNSPLHF. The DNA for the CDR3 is TGTGCCAGTAGTGAGTCAGGTGATCCCTATAATTCACCCCTCCACTTT.

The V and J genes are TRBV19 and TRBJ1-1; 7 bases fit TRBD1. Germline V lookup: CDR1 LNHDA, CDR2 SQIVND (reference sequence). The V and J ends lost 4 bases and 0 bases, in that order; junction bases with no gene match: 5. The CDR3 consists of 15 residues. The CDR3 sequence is CASSTLTGVNTEAFF. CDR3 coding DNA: TGTGCCAGTAGTACCCTTACAGGGGTGAACACTGAAGCTTTCTTT.

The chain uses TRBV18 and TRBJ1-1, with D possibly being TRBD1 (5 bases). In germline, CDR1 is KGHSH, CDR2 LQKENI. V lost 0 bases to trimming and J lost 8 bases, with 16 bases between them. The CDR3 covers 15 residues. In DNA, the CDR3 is TGTGCCAGCTCACCACCGGGGCCCAGGCGGGACGAAGCTTTCTTT. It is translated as CASSPPGPRRDEAFF.

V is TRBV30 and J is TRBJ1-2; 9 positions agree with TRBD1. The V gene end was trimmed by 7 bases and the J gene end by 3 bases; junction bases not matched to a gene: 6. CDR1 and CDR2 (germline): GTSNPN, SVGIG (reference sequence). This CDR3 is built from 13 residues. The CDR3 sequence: CAFNRGLYYGYTF. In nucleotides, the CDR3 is TGTGCCTTTAACAGGGGGCTCTACTATGGCTACACCTTC.

CDR3 DNA: TGTGCCAGTAGTCCCCGCGGGAACACCATATATTTT. It yields the protein CASSPRGNTIYF. The V and J genes are TRBV19 and TRBJ1-3, with D hard to call. This CDR3 region has 12 residues. Germline-derived CDR1 and CDR2 are LNHDA and SQIVND (reference sequence). V was shortened by 5 bases and J by 7 bases, with 9 bases between the two germline ends.

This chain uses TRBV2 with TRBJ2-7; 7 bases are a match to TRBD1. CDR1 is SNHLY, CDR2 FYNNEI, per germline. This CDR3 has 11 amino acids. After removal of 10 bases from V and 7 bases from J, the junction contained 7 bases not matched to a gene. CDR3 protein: CAIDRVGEQYV. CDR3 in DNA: TGTGCCATCGACAGGGTCGGAGAGCAGTACGTC.

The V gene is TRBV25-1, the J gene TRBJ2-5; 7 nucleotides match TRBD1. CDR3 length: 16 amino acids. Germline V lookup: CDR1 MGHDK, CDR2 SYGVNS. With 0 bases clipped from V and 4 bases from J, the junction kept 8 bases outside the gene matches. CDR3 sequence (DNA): TGTGCCAGCAGTGAATATATGAGGGGGCGTCGAGAGACCCAGTACTTC. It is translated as CASSEYMRGRRETQYF.

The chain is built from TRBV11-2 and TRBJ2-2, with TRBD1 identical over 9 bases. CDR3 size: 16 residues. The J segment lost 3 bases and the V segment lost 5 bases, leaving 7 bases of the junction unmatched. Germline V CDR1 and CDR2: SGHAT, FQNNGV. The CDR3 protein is CASSRRTGADTGELFF. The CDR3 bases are TGTGCCAGCAGCCGAAGGACAGGGGCGGACACCGGGGAGCTGTTTTTT.

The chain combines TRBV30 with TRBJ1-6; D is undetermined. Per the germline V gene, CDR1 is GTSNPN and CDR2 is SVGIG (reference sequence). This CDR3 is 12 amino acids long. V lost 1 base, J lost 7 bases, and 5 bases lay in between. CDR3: CAWSGRNSPLHF. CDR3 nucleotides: TGTGCCTGGAGTGGCAGGAATTCACCCCTCCACTTT.

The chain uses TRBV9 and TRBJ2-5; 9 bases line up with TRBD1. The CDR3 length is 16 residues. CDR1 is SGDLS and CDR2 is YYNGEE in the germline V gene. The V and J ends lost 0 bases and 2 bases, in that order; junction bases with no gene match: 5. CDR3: CASSVATGQGQETQYF. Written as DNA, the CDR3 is TGTGCCAGCAGCGTAGCGACGGGACAGGGACAAGAGACCCAGTACTTC.

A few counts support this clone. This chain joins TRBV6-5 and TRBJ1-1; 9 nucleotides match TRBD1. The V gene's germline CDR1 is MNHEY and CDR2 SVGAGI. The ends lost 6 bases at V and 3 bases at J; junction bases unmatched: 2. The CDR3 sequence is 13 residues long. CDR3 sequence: CASSRDRDTEAFF. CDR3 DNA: TGTGCCAGCAGCCGGGACAGGGACACTGAAGCTTTCTTT.

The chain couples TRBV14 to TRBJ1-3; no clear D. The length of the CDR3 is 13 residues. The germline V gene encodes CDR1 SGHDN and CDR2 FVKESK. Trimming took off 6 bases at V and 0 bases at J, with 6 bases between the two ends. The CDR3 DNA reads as TGTGCCAGCAGGGTCAGCTCTGGAAACACCATATATTTT. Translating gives CASRVSSGNTIYF. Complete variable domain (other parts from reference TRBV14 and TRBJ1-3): EAGVTQFPSHSVIEKGQTVTLRCDPISGHDNLYWYRRVMGKEIKFLLHFVKESKQDESGMPNNRFLAERTGGTYSTLKVQPAELEDSGVYFCASRVSSGNTIYFGEGSWLTVV.